A selection of T cell receptor beta chains follows, all from one sample in a study of cytomegalovirus exposure and HLA in healthy donors. Clones were read by immunoSEQ multiplex PCR, and TCRdb kept only the in-frame ones, dropping some. The table includes around 60,000 clones, about 90% detected once. Input material: PBMCs. The receptors shown here come from a woman aged 18-29 years in good health and CMV-seronegative. Each CDR3 is given with its conserved first and last residue. The order of the fields is J gene, clone size, D gene, V gene, CDR3 protein, CDR3 DNA. The D gene is left open where the match is weak. The size of a clone is reported for some rows only, either as once, few or many, or as a class for expanded clones.

TRBJ1-2 | NA | NA | TRBV7-2 | CASSFSITAGDYGYTF | TGTGCCAGCAGCTTCTCAATAACGGCGGGGGACTATGGCTACACCTTC
TRBJ1-2 | once | NA | TRBV14 | CASSQGLIPYGYTF | TGTGCCAGCAGCCAGGGCCTAATCCCGTATGGCTACACCTTC
TRBJ1-3 | NA | NA | TRBV5-1 | CASSLGHLSGNTIYF | TGCGCCAGCAGCTTAGGACACCTCTCTGGAAACACCATATATTTT
TRBJ2-2 | NA | TRBD2 | TRBV9 | CASSDGLAGEYTGELFF | TGTGCCAGCAGCGACGGACTAGCGGGAGAGTACACCGGGGAGCTGTTTTTT
TRBJ2-3 | NA | TRBD1 | TRBV28 | CASSFGTGATDTQYF | TGTGCCAGCAGTTTCGGGACAGGGGCCACAGATACGCAGTATTTT
TRBJ2-1 | NA | TRBD1 | TRBV19 | CASSIGGTGIDNEQFF | TGTGCCAGTAGTATAGGTGGGACAGGGATCGACAATGAGCAGTTCTTC
TRBJ2-2 | NA | TRBD1 | TRBV6-5 | CASVDRGSTGELFF | TGTGCCAGCGTTGACAGGGGAAGCACCGGGGAGCTGTTTTTT
TRBJ2-5 | once | NA | TRBV15 | CATSRDRLLETQYF | TGTGCCACCAGCAGAGATCGCCTACTGGAGACCCAGTACTTC
TRBJ2-1 | NA | NA | TRBV15 | CATSRVGSGAYNEQFF | TGTGCCACCAGCAGAGTTGGAAGCGGAGCCTACAATGAGCAGTTCTTC
TRBJ1-2 | NA | NA | TRBV23-1 | CASSHPRCTNYGYTF | TGCGCCAGCAGCCACCCGAGGTGTACGAACTATGGCTACACCTTC
TRBJ2-7 | once | TRBD2 | TRBV2 | CASMLRGGYEQYF | TGTGCCAGCATGCTCCGGGGGGGCTACGAGCAGTACTTC
TRBJ2-3 | NA | NA | TRBV6-5 | CASRGVTDTQYF | TGTGCCAGCAGAGGGGTCACAGATACGCAGTATTTT
TRBJ1-3 | NA | NA | TRBV28 | CASSDPGTGNTIYF | TGTGCCAGCAGTGACCCCGGGACAGGAAACACCATATATTTT
TRBJ2-5 | NA | NA | TRBV6-1 | CASSPPPSGRETQYF | TGTGCCAGCAGTCCTCCCCCCAGCGGGCGGGAGACCCAGTACTTC
TRBJ2-3 | NA | TRBD1 | TRBV9 | CASSVGRGHTDTQYF | TGTGCCAGCAGCGTAGGCAGGGGGCACACAGATACGCAGTATTTT
TRBJ1-1 | once | NA | TRBV10-3 | CAIRVTESTEAFF | TGTGCCATCAGGGTGACAGAGTCCACTGAAGCTTTCTTT